The 8 T cell receptor beta chains listed next were all sequenced from one sample in a study of OX40 agonist ivuxolimab in advanced cancers. Clones were read by immunoSEQ multiplex PCR, and TCRdb kept only the in-frame ones, dropping some. In the table there are over 60,000 clones, about 91% of which are singletons. Specimen: CD4+ or CD8+ T cells sorted from blood, collected in a trial of the OX40 agonist ivuxolimab. These receptors originate from an adult with an advanced solid tumor such as melanoma, head and neck, liver or kidney cancer.

This clone was observed a few times. This chain joins TRBV6-1 and TRBJ1-2; no firm D call. CDR1 and CDR2 (germline): MNHNS, SASEGT. The CDR3 has 13 residues. Trimming removed 7 bases from V and 0 bases from J, with 9 bases in between. The CDR3 coding sequence is TGTGCCAGCACCGTGGGAACTAACTATGGCTACACCTTC. Amino acids: CASTVGTNYGYTF.

The J gene is TRBJ2-7, the V gene TRBV29-1; D not resolved. Between the trimmed V and J ends, which lost 1 base and 6 bases, there was a span of 7 bases. Germline V CDR1 and CDR2: SQVTM, ANQGSEA. The CDR3 consists of 11 residues. The CDR3 is CSVEGSPEQYF. The DNA of the CDR3 is TGCAGCGTTGAAGGGTCCCCCGAGCAGTACTTC.

The rearrangement joins TRBV7-2 to TRBJ2-5; TRBD2 matches at 8 bases. CDR1 and CDR2 (germline): SGHTA, FQGNSA. The CDR3 totals 13 residues. Trimming took 8 bases from V and 4 from J; bases not matched to a gene: 6. Written as DNA, the CDR3 is TGTGCCAGCCCTTCCGCGGGGGGAGAGACCCAGTACTTC. Translating gives CASPSAGGETQYF.

Here the CDR3 reads CASSPDKGLAVNEQFF. Here the CDR3 DNA reads TGTGCCAGCTCACCAGATAAGGGACTAGCGGTTAATGAGCAGTTCTTC. The chain links TRBV18 to TRBJ2-1, with 11 bases matching TRBD2. Germline values: CDR1 KGHSH, CDR2 LQKENI. V shed 2 bases, J shed 7 bases, and the junction held 7 bases outside the gene matches. There are 16 residues in the CDR3. The full variable domain, rest sourced from reference TRBV18 and TRBJ2-1, is NAGVMQNPRHLVRRRGQEARLRCSPMKGHSHVYWYRQLPEEGLKFMVYLQKENIIDESGMPKERFSAEFPKEGPSILRIQQVVRGDSAAYFCASSPDKGLAVNEQFFGPGTRLTVL.

The J gene is TRBJ2-3, the V gene TRBV7-2; 10 bases map to TRBD2. J lost 3 bases, V lost 5 bases, and 2 bases had no gene match. This CDR3 has 14 amino acids. Germline lookup yields CDR1 SGHTA and CDR2 FQGNSA. CDR3 DNA sequence: TGTGCCAGCAGCGTTAGCGGGAGGACAGATACGCAGTATTTT. Its protein is CASSVSGRTDTQYF.

The chain recombines TRBV30 with TRBJ1-6; D gene uncertain. The CDR3 sequence is 12 residues long. With 8 bases removed from V and 9 bases from J, the gap between germline ends came to 14 bases. The germline V gene encodes CDR1 GTSNPN and CDR2 SVGIG (reference sequence). The CDR3 spells CATRLNSSPLHF. CDR3 in DNA: TGTGCCACCCGGCTAAACAGTTCACCCCTCCACTTT.

The J gene is TRBJ2-5, the V gene TRBV11-2, with TRBD1 matching over 9 bases. Germline V gene lookup returns CDR1 SGHAT and CDR2 FQNNGV. J lost 1 base, V lost 5 bases, and 5 bases had no gene match. This CDR3 has 15 residues. CDR3 region: CASSQGTGSQETQYF. DNA for the CDR3: TGTGCCAGCAGCCAGGGGACAGGGTCCCAAGAGACCCAGTACTTC.

The chain recombines TRBV6-6 with TRBJ2-2, with 7 bases that match TRBD2. The germline V gene has CDR1 MNHNY and CDR2 SVGAGI (reference sequence). The CDR3 has 16 residues. The V segment lost 5 bases and the J segment 2 bases; nucleotides outside the gene matches: 8. The CDR3 sequence: CASSQHGGFNTGELFF. The CDR3 nucleotides are TGTGCCAGCAGTCAACACGGGGGGTTCAACACCGGGGAGCTGTTTTTT.